What follows is one TCR beta chain and its context. What it binds is not known. Germline V lookup: CDR1 MNHGY, CDR2 SAAAGT. V shed 6 bases, J shed 0 bases, and the junction held 3 bases outside the gene matches. The CDR3 covers 17 residues. The entry originates in a study of cytomegalovirus exposure and HLA in healthy donors. Whole-study findings and limits: Specific recognition of CMV antigens was confirmed in vitro for three chains (all CMV-associated). Some TCR beta chains (roughly 150 of them) were listed as cytomegalovirus-associated.

PCR employed 60 Vbeta and 13 Jbeta primers. Measured with immunoSEQ multiplex PCR; TCRdb has only the in-frame clones, and not every one. The sample lists about 170,000 clones; approximately 65% were seen once. The chain combines TRBV6-8 with TRBJ2-6, with TRBD2 identical over 12 bases. The specimen was PBMCs. The receptor was derived from a man aged 35-49 years in good health and CMV-seronegative. The CDR3 protein is CASSGLAGSSGANVLTF. The CDR3 coding sequence is TGTGCCAGCAGCGGACTAGCGGGATCCTCTGGGGCCAACGTCCTGACTTTC.